These 15 T cell receptor beta chains came from one sample sequenced in a study of response to subunit inactivated influenza vaccine. In TCRdb, the RT-PCR reads were re-called with MiXCR into one record per CDR3 protein. Of hundreds of thousands of distinct CDR3 sequences listed, approximately 15% were seen once; the top ten hold 5.5% to 8%. The sample consisted of PBMCs from blood, taken approximately 15 days before vaccination. These receptors came from a man aged 45-65 years who received an inactivated influenza vaccine.

This clonotype has more than one count but fewer than ten. V gene TRBV12-3 or TRBV12-4 combines with J gene TRBJ2-1, with D possibly matching TRBD1 (5 bases). V lost 3 bases to trimming and J lost 3 bases, with 9 bases between them. This CDR3 is built from 14 residues. In nucleotides, the CDR3 is TGTGCCAGCAGTTTCCCAGGGTACTACAATGAGCAGTTCTTC. This gives the protein CASSFPGYYNEQFF.

This clonotype was recorded a few times. The rearrangement joins TRBV28 to TRBJ2-7; TRBD2 agrees at 10 bases. The J segment lost 2 bases and the V segment lost 6 bases, leaving 4 bases of the junction unmatched. In germline, CDR1 is MDHEN, CDR2 SYDVKM. This CDR3 region has 14 residues. The CDR3 DNA follows: TGTGCCAGCAGAGCACTAGCGGGGACCTACGAGCAGTACTTC. Protein product: CASRALAGTYEQYF.

The V call is TRBV25-1, the J call TRBJ2-2; D is tentatively TRBD1 or TRBD2 (5 bases each). V shed 2 bases and J shed 8 bases, with 6 bases lying between them. Germline CDR1 reads MGHDK; CDR2 reads SYGVNS. The CDR3 contains 12 residues. The CDR3 DNA reads TGTGCCAGCAGTGAAGAGGGGGGGGAGCTGTTTTTT. It codes for CASSEEGGELFF.

This rearrangement joins TRBV28 to TRBJ1-5, with D perhaps matching TRBD1 (6 bases). CDR3 length: 15 residues. The germline gives CDR1 MDHEN, CDR2 SYDVKM. V was cut by 4 bases and J by 3 bases, with 13 bases left in between. In DNA, the CDR3 is TGTGCCAGCAGTTACCCGACAGGCTACAATCAGCCCCAGCATTTT. It is translated as CASSYPTGYNQPQHF.

This clonotype showed up just a few times. This rearrangement joins TRBV20-1 to TRBJ1-6; D unresolved. The V gene lost 0 bases and the J gene lost 7 bases, with 16 bases spanning the gap. Germline CDR1 reads DFQATT; CDR2 reads SNEGSKA (reference sequence). This CDR3 is 16 amino acids long. The DNA of the CDR3 is TGCAGTGCTAGAGATGAGGTTAGAGGGCCCAATTCACCCCTCCACTTT. Protein sequence: CSARDEVRGPNSPLHF.

This clonotype was recorded at least ten times. This chain joins TRBV7-2 and TRBJ2-3; the D is unclear. CDR3 length: 13 amino acids. With 3 bases removed from V and 2 bases from J, the gap between germline ends came to 6 bases. Germline loops: CDR1 SGHTA, CDR2 FQGNSA. The CDR3 DNA is TGTGCCAGCAGCTTCCCCTACACAGATACGCAGTATTTT. This codes for CASSFPYTDTQYF.

This clonotype was observed a few times. The CDR3 DNA reads as TGTGCCAGCAGGGTCGGGCGCATAAACTCTGGAAACACCATATATTTT. Its translation is CASRVGRINSGNTIYF. This chain connects TRBV28 to TRBJ1-3; D gene unclear. Germline values: CDR1 MDHEN, CDR2 SYDVKM. V shed 6 bases and J shed 0 bases, with 15 bases lying between them. The CDR3 sequence is 16 residues long.

In the case of this clonotype: A clone one base away is much larger, so this may be a read error. V is TRBV12-3 or TRBV12-4 and J is TRBJ1-2, with unresolved D. The CDR3 has 12 residues. V was pared by 6 bases and J by 8 bases, with 13 bases between. CDR3 DNA: TGTGCCAGCAGGCATTCCCAGAGAGGCTACACCTTC. Translated: CASRHSQRGYTF.

This clonotype was counted between two and nine times. The chain employs TRBV11-1 and TRBJ2-1, with 9 positions matching TRBD2. The CDR3 has 19 residues. V gave up 6 bases and J gave up 0 bases; unmatched junction bases: 15. Germline CDR1 reads SGHAT; CDR2 reads FQDESV (reference sequence). The CDR3 nucleotides are TGTGCCAGCAGGTCTACCTTCGGGACTAGCCTCCGCTCCTACAATGAGCAGTTCTTC. Translation: CASRSTFGTSLRSYNEQFF.

The chain couples TRBV20-1 to TRBJ2-1; D possibly corresponds to TRBD2 (6 bases). The germline V gene encodes CDR1 DFQATT and CDR2 SNEGSKA (reference sequence). Trimming shortened V by 6 bases and J by 6 bases, and 9 bases separated the two germline ends. The CDR3 totals 11 residues. CDR3: CSAYSGNEQFF. As DNA, the CDR3 is TGCAGTGCCTATAGCGGCAATGAGCAGTTCTTC.

This chain links TRBV15 with TRBJ2-1; D gene uncertain. Trimming left V 1 base short and J 2 bases short, with 12 bases between. The CDR3 length is 16 residues. The V gene's germline CDR1 is LNHNV and CDR2 YYDKDF (reference sequence). The CDR3 bases are TGTGCCACCAGCAGAGGGATCGATCAAGCCTACAATGAGCAGTTCTTC. Residues: CATSRGIDQAYNEQFF.

The CDR3: CASSLELTGLDQYF. CDR3 nucleotide sequence: TGCGCCAGCAGCTTGGAATTGACAGGGCTCGACCAGTACTTC. This chain joins TRBV5-1 and TRBJ2-7, with 7 bases identical to TRBD1. Unmatched junction bases numbered 10, after V lost 0 bases and J lost 10 bases. CDR3 length: 14 residues. CDR1 SGHRS and CDR2 YFSETQ come from the germline V gene.

This clonotype was counted only a few times. The CDR3 nucleotides are TGCGCCAGCAGCCAAGAAAGAACAGGGCTCGATGAAAAACTGTTTTTT. It specifies CASSQERTGLDEKLFF. The chain carries TRBV4-1 and TRBJ1-4; D may be TRBD1 (6 bases). This CDR3 is built from 16 residues. From germline, CDR1 is MGHRA and CDR2 YSYEKL. V gave up 0 bases and J gave up 6 bases, with 14 bases separating them.

This clonotype turned up a few times. This chain joins TRBV27 and TRBJ1-5; D not certain. Germline CDR1 and CDR2: MNHEY and SMNVEV (reference sequence). This CDR3 has 15 amino acids. Trimming left V 5 bases short and J 0 bases short, with 11 bases between. The CDR3: CASSPRRYSNQPQHF. The CDR3 DNA is TGTGCCAGCAGTCCTCGCCGTTATAGCAATCAGCCCCAGCATTTT.

This chain connects TRBV7-2 to TRBJ2-1, with TRBD2 matching 9 bases. The germline V gene has CDR1 SGHTA and CDR2 FQGNSA. The CDR3 runs to 13 residues. Germline trimming cut 5 bases from V and 9 bases from J; bases unmatched to any gene: 5. This CDR3 is CASSPPSGIEQFF. CDR3 bases: TGTGCCAGCAGCCCACCTAGCGGGATTGAGCAGTTCTTC.